The 9 T cell receptor beta chains presented below share a single source sample, sequenced in a study of molecular identifiers for immune sequencing clone quantification. TCRdb reprocessed the PCR reads via MiXCR and lists one record per CDR3 protein. The top ten hold 0.85% of the sample, which has roughly 93,000 distinct CDR3 sequences, under 20% seen once. The specimen was naive CD8+ T cells from blood, with Jurkat cell RNA spiked in. Subset: FACS-sorted CD8+CD4-CCR7+CD45RA+ naive T cells. These receptors all stem from a human donor in good health. Some libraries in this study had Jurkat cell RNA spiked in.

This clonotype was detected ten times or more. This chain links TRBV13 with TRBJ2-7, with D tentatively TRBD2 (6 bases). This CDR3 spans 15 amino acids. The V and J ends lost 5 bases and 4 bases respectively, with 18 bases between them. Germline-derived CDR1 and CDR2 are PRHDT and FYEKMQ (reference sequence). This CDR3 is CASSLTGGLGYEQYF. The CDR3 region has the DNA TGTGCCAGCAGCCTGACCGGGGGTTTAGGTTACGAGCAGTACTTC.

This chain connects TRBV3-1 to TRBJ2-3, with TRBD2 matching 13 bases. CDR1 LGHDT and CDR2 YNNKEL come from the germline V gene (reference sequence). V shed 4 bases and J 6 bases; nucleotides not matched to a gene: 10. This CDR3 region has 17 residues. The CDR3 bases are TGTGCCAGCAGCCCATGGACTAGCGGGAGCGGTGGGGATACGCAGTATTTT. Translated: CASSPWTSGSGGDTQYF.

This clonotype was observed many times. The chain uses TRBV6-2 or TRBV6-3 and TRBJ2-3, with D uncertain. This CDR3 has 13 amino acids. The germline V and J ends were trimmed by 5 bases and 5 bases, with 11 bases remaining between them. Per the germline V gene, CDR1 is MNHEY and CDR2 is SVGEGT. The CDR3 sequence: CASSTAGEDTQYF. Here the CDR3 DNA reads TGTGCCAGCAGTACAGCCGGCGAAGATACGCAGTATTTT.

This clonotype was found many times. J is TRBJ2-5 and V is TRBV28, with a possible D match to TRBD2 (7 bases). The CDR3 runs to 16 residues. V was trimmed by 7 bases and J by 2 bases, leaving 20 bases between them. Germline V gene sequence: CDR1 MDHEN, CDR2 SYDVKM. This chain's CDR3 is CASTTRGARRQETQYF. The CDR3 nucleotides read TGTGCCAGCACAACTCGGGGGGCTAGGAGGCAAGAGACCCAGTACTTC.

This clonotype was counted many times. The rearrangement joins TRBV19 to TRBJ2-7; TRBD1 matches at 7 bases. The trim removed 5 bases at V and 3 bases at J, leaving 7 bases unmatched. The CDR3 spans 14 residues. CDR1 and CDR2 from the germline V gene are LNHDA and SQIVND (reference sequence). CDR3 in amino acids: CASSLRDSYYEQYF. Written as DNA, the CDR3 is TGTGCCAGTAGTCTCCGGGACAGCTACTACGAGCAGTACTTC. Complete variable domain (other parts from reference TRBV19 and TRBJ2-7): DGGITQSPKYLFRKEGQNVTLSCEQNLNHDAMYWYRQDPGQGLRLIYYSQIVNDFQKGDIAEGYSVSREKKESFPLTVTSAQKNPTAFYLCASSLRDSYYEQYFGPGTRLTVT.

In this sample, this clonotype turned up many times. The chain uses TRBV24-1 and TRBJ2-1; D call uncertain. The germline V gene has CDR1 KGHDR and CDR2 SFDVKD. The CDR3 is 13 amino acids. Deletions cut 1 base from V and 5 bases from J, with 5 bases between. The CDR3 sequence is CATSDFNDNEQFF. CDR3 nucleotides: TGTGCCACCAGTGATTTCAACGACAATGAGCAGTTCTTC.

In its sample, this clonotype was seen many times. The chain links TRBV5-5 to TRBJ1-1; TRBD1 agrees at 9 bases. J gave up 5 bases and V 3 bases, and 11 bases lay outside the gene matches. CDR3 length: 16 amino acids. Germline CDR1 is SGHKS and CDR2 is YYEKEE (reference sequence). The CDR3 protein is CASSSYPGQGDTEAFF. As DNA, the CDR3 is TGTGCCAGCAGCTCCTATCCGGGACAGGGTGATACTGAAGCTTTCTTT.

This clonotype occurred many times. The chain has TRBV7-2 and TRBJ1-2; D not certain. CDR3 length equals 13 residues. V lost 7 bases and J lost 4, with 13 bases in between. Per the germline V gene, CDR1 is SGHTA and CDR2 is FQGNSA. CDR3 nucleotides: TGTGCCAGCATCCCGCGGGCAGGCTATGGCTACACCTTC. Translated: CASIPRAGYGYTF.

This clonotype has a count of ten or more. V is TRBV7-6 and J is TRBJ2-5; possible D gene TRBD1, 6 bases. V lost 5 bases and J 2 bases, leaving 12 bases between the germline ends. Per germline, CDR1 SGHVS and CDR2 FNYEAQ. The CDR3 is 14 amino acids. The CDR3 loop is CASSLLTGQETQYF. CDR3 bases: TGTGCCAGCAGCCTACTGACAGGTCAAGAGACCCAGTACTTC. Full variable domain (outside the CDR3, taken from reference TRBV7-6 and TRBJ2-5): GAGVSQSPRYKVTKRGQDVALRCDPISGHVSLYWYRQALGQGPEFLTYFNYEAQQDKSGLPNDRFSAERPEGSISTLTIQRTEQRDSAMYRCASSLLTGQETQYFGPGTRLLVL.